These 28 T cell receptor beta chains came from one sample sequenced in a study of T cell changes during pregnancy in multiple sclerosis (dated by TCRdb to between 2017 and 2020). Receptors were amplified or captured by the immunoSEQ multiplex PCR assay. As stored in TCRdb, this immuneACCESS dataset retains in-frame rearrangements with V and J assigned. A fraction of the clones does not appear; measured against another copy, unresolved V genes explain less than half of the discrepancy, and the remainder lacks a known reason. Present in this sample are 70,000 to 95,000 clones, about 93% of which were seen just once. The biggest ten clones account for approximately 2.8% of the sample. Material: peripheral blood, obtained after pregnancy. These receptors were obtained from a female donor in good health, enrolled as a control in a pregnancy study.

This chain joins TRBV2 and TRBJ1-6; the match to TRBD1 covers 9 bases. Trimming cost V 2 bases and J 10 bases; bases outside gene matches: 6. Looked up from germline, CDR1 is SNHLY and CDR2 is FYNNEI. The CDR3 runs to 15 residues. CDR3 bases: TGTGCCAGCAGTGAACTGGGACAGGGAGGATCACCCCTCCACTTT. Translated: CASSELGQGGSPLHF.

The chain employs TRBV28 and TRBJ1-5, with TRBD1 as a possible D gene (6 bases). Germline V CDR1 and CDR2: MDHEN, SYDVKM. V dropped 6 bases and J dropped 0 bases, with 12 bases sitting between them. There are 15 residues in the CDR3. The CDR3 loop is CASRRGGYSNQPQHF. The CDR3 DNA reads as TGTGCCAGCAGACGGGGGGGCTATAGCAATCAGCCCCAGCATTTT.

The V call is TRBV28, the J call TRBJ2-2; 7 nucleotides match TRBD1. Germline CDR1 reads MDHEN; CDR2 reads SYDVKM. The CDR3 is 15 amino acids. Unmatched junction bases numbered 9, after V lost 4 bases and J lost 7 bases. CDR3 sequence reads: CASSYRGFGGGELFF. CDR3 coding DNA: TGTGCCAGCAGTTACAGGGGATTTGGGGGCGGGGAGCTGTTTTTT.

The chain links TRBV9 to TRBJ2-2; D is possibly TRBD1 (6 bases). The CDR3 is 15 residues long. CDR1 and CDR2 from the germline V gene are SGDLS and YYNGEE. V was pared by 0 bases and J by 3 bases, with 9 bases between. The CDR3 DNA is TGTGCCAGCAGCGTAGGTGGGGGCGACACCGGGGAGCTGTTTTTT. Protein sequence: CASSVGGGDTGELFF.

The V gene is TRBV7-9, the J gene TRBJ2-7; perhaps TRBD2 as D (5 bases). The V gene's germline CDR1 is SEHNR and CDR2 FQNEAQ (reference sequence). V lost 5 bases, J lost 3 bases, and 17 bases lay in between. The CDR3 runs 15 residues. This CDR3 reads CASSQPEVGVYEQYF. The DNA for the CDR3 is TGTGCCAGCAGCCAGCCGGAGGTTGGGGTCTACGAGCAGTACTTC.

This CDR3 reads CASSPTGVQETQYF. The CDR3 region has the DNA TGTGCCAGCAGCCCAACAGGGGTCCAAGAGACCCAGTACTTC. V and J are TRBV7-3 and TRBJ2-5; 7 bases are a match to TRBD1. The CDR3 covers 14 residues. The ends lost 5 bases at V and 1 base at J; junction bases unmatched: 4. Germline loops: CDR1 SGHTA, CDR2 FQGTGA.

The CDR3 nucleotides are TGCGCCAGCAGTCTGGGACTAGCGGGGAGGAATGAGCAGTTCTTC. Translation gives CASSLGLAGRNEQFF. The chain is built from TRBV10-1 and TRBJ2-1; 13 bases are a match to TRBD2. J lost 7 bases, V lost 5 bases, and 5 bases had no gene match. The CDR3 has 15 residues. Germline lookup yields CDR1 WNHNN and CDR2 SYGVQD (reference sequence).

The J gene is TRBJ2-7, the V gene TRBV27; TRBD2 matches 8 bases. V gave up 4 bases and J gave up 3 bases; unmatched junction bases: 2. CDR1 is MNHEY, CDR2 SMNVEV, per germline (reference sequence). CDR3 length equals 13 residues. CDR3 DNA: TGTGCCAGCAGTTCCGGGACTAGCTACGAGCAGTACTTC. This codes for CASSSGTSYEQYF.

The rearrangement links TRBV7-9 to TRBJ2-1; D is undetermined. The germline CDR1 and CDR2 sequences are SEHNR and FQNEAQ (reference sequence). The CDR3 consists of 14 residues. V was clipped by 4 bases and J by 7 bases, with 14 bases between them. This CDR3 reads CASSYTNRVNEQFF. DNA for the CDR3: TGTGCCAGCAGCTATACTAATCGGGTGAATGAGCAGTTCTTC.

The V and J genes are TRBV9 and TRBJ2-2; TRBD2 matches 7 bases. The germline CDR1 and CDR2 sequences are SGDLS and YYNGEE. Germline trimming cut 0 bases from V and 5 bases from J; bases unmatched to any gene: 7. The CDR3 runs 16 residues. The CDR3 DNA follows: TGTGCCAGCAGCGTAGAGGGCGGGAGAAGAACCGGGGAGCTGTTTTTT. Its translation is CASSVEGGRRTGELFF.

This sequence joins TRBV5-1 and TRBJ2-3, with TRBD2 matching over 7 bases. Germline V gives CDR1 SGHRS, CDR2 YFSETQ. The CDR3 spans 15 residues. V was pared by 2 bases and J by 2 bases, with 5 bases of the junction left unmatched. CDR3 nucleotide sequence: TGCGCCAGCAGCTTCGTGGGAGGGCCCACAGATACGCAGTATTTT. Encoded protein: CASSFVGGPTDTQYF.

The chain recombines TRBV7-9 with TRBJ1-4; TRBD1 matches at 7 bases. Germline V lookup: CDR1 SEHNR, CDR2 FQNEAQ (reference sequence). The CDR3 totals 15 residues. Trimming cost V 5 bases and J 10 bases; bases outside gene matches: 13. As DNA, the CDR3 is TGTGCCAGCAGCCCGACGACAGGGAACGTAGGAAAACTGTTTTTT. It translates to CASSPTTGNVGKLFF.

This sequence joins TRBV11-1 and TRBJ2-3; tentative D call: TRBD2 (5 bases). The length of the CDR3 is 12 residues. V was shortened by 5 bases and J by 5 bases, with 8 bases between the two germline ends. The germline gives CDR1 SGHAT, CDR2 FQDESV (reference sequence). The chain's CDR3 is CASSKLGDTQYF. The CDR3 DNA is TGTGCCAGCAGCAAACTAGGAGATACGCAGTATTTT.

The chain carries TRBV19 and TRBJ2-5; TRBD1 agrees at 8 bases. From germline, CDR1 is LNHDA and CDR2 SQIVND (reference sequence). Trimming at V came to 5 bases and at J to 1 base, leaving 9 bases not matched to a gene. The CDR3 runs 16 residues. The CDR3 region is CASSDRGRGLQETQYF. The CDR3 DNA reads TGTGCCAGTAGTGACAGGGGTAGAGGTCTCCAAGAGACCCAGTACTTC.

This clone was found once. The chain uses TRBV2 and TRBJ1-2; TRBD1 is a possible D gene (5 bases). Germline assignment: CDR1 SNHLY and CDR2 FYNNEI. The ends were cut back, 5 bases at V and 6 bases at J, with 13 bases in the middle. The CDR3 length is 13 residues. The CDR3 loop is CASSTRVMHGYTF. The CDR3 DNA follows: TGTGCCAGCAGTACCAGGGTAATGCATGGCTACACCTTC.

CDR3 in DNA: TGTGCCAGCAGTGTGCGGGACAGGGTGGGTGAAAAACTGTTTTTT. Translating it yields CASSVRDRVGEKLFF. This rearrangement joins TRBV2 to TRBJ1-4; 9 bases fit TRBD1. The J segment lost 7 bases and the V segment lost 4 bases, leaving 7 bases of the junction unmatched. This CDR3 is built from 15 residues. Germline CDR1 is SNHLY and CDR2 is FYNNEI. The entire variable domain, with the rest obtained from reference TRBV2 and TRBJ1-4, is as follows: EPEVTQTPSHQVTQMGQEVILRCVPISNHLYFYWYRQILGQKVEFLVSFYNNEISEKSEIFDDQFSVERPDGSNFTLKIRSTKLEDSAMYFCASSVRDRVGEKLFFGSGTQLSVL.

The V call is TRBV7-9, the J call TRBJ1-2; TRBD1 is a possible D gene (6 bases). Germline lookup yields CDR1 SEHNR and CDR2 FQNEAQ (reference sequence). The CDR3 sequence is 12 residues long. V dropped 6 bases and J dropped 6 bases, with 11 bases sitting between them. DNA for the CDR3: TGTGCCAGCAGTGTGGCAGGGGATGGCTACACCTTC. Amino acids: CASSVAGDGYTF.

The V and J genes are TRBV28 and TRBJ2-3, with 7 nucleotides matching TRBD2. The CDR3 runs to 15 residues. V trimming: 7 bases; J trimming: 6 bases; junction bases outside the gene matches: 13. CDR1 MDHEN and CDR2 SYDVKM come from the germline V gene. CDR3 region: CASKSPGTMLDTQYF. Here the CDR3 DNA reads TGTGCCAGCAAATCTCCCGGGACTATGCTGGATACGCAGTATTTT.

The chain uses TRBV18 and TRBJ1-2; 12 positions match TRBD1. CDR1 is KGHSH, CDR2 LQKENI, per germline. V was clipped by 3 bases and J by 1 base; unmatched bases: 6. This CDR3 has 17 amino acids. The CDR3: CASSPGTGGAVNYGYTF. In DNA, the CDR3 is TGTGCCAGCTCACCCGGGACAGGGGGCGCGGTTAACTATGGCTACACCTTC.

The CDR3, as DNA: TGTGCCATAGGGACAGATAGCACAGATACGCAGTATTTT. Its protein product is CAIGTDSTDTQYF. The V call is TRBV7-9, the J call TRBJ2-3; 7 bases line up with TRBD1. This CDR3 region has 13 residues. After removal of 10 bases from V and 0 bases from J, the junction contained 4 bases not matched to a gene. The germline gives CDR1 SEHNR, CDR2 FQNEAQ (reference sequence).

This chain uses TRBV5-4 with TRBJ1-2; 7 bases are shared with TRBD1. The germline V gene has CDR1 SGHNT and CDR2 YYREEE (reference sequence). Unmatched junction bases numbered 16, after V lost 2 bases and J lost 3 bases. The CDR3 loop spans 18 amino acids. The CDR3 protein is CASSLPLGTRGDHYGYTF. CDR3 sequence (DNA): TGTGCCAGCAGCTTACCTCTCGGGACCAGGGGGGACCACTATGGCTACACCTTC.

The CDR3 DNA reads as TGTGCCAGTAGCTTACTAGTAGGTCCCTACAATGAGCAGTTCTTC. It codes for CASSLLVGPYNEQFF. V usage is TRBV19 and J usage is TRBJ2-1, with a tentative D call TRBD2 (5 bases). V lost 6 bases to trimming and J lost 2 bases, with 14 bases between them. CDR3 size: 15 residues. The V gene's germline CDR1 is LNHDA and CDR2 SQIVND (reference sequence).

The sample holds a few counts of this clone. The rearrangement uses TRBV5-4 and TRBJ2-7; a possible D gene is TRBD1 (6 bases). The CDR3 spans 14 residues. The germline V gene has CDR1 SGHNT and CDR2 YYREEE (reference sequence). The V end was cut by 4 bases, the J end by 0 bases, with 11 bases between. The CDR3 spells CASSPPGDSYEQYF. The DNA of the CDR3 is TGTGCCAGCAGCCCGCCAGGGGACTCCTACGAGCAGTACTTC.

The chain links TRBV6-1 to TRBJ1-5; 8 bases line up with TRBD1. Trimming took 3 bases from V and 6 from J; bases not matched to a gene: 10. Looked up from germline, CDR1 is MNHNS and CDR2 is SASEGT. The CDR3 runs to 16 residues. This chain's CDR3 is CASSDLGQGAGQPQHF. The CDR3 nucleotides read TGTGCCAGCAGTGACCTGGGCCAGGGGGCAGGTCAGCCCCAGCATTTT.

A word on this clone: A junction boundary mismatches the germline segment, possibly from a read error. This chain joins TRBV30 and TRBJ2-7; a weak D match, TRBD2 (7 bases). Germline V gene data show CDR1 as GTSNPN and CDR2 as SVGIG (reference sequence). The CDR3 covers 14 residues. The CDR3 sequence is CAWRVTGGIPKQYF. The CDR3 coding sequence is TGTGCCTGGCGTGTGACGGGGGGCATACCGAAACAGTACTTC.

As DNA, the CDR3 is TGCGCCAGCAGCCAAGGGGGGCCAGGGGGGCAAGAGACCCAGTACTTC. Residues: CASSQGGPGGQETQYF. This chain joins TRBV4-3 and TRBJ2-5; tentative D call: TRBD1 (7 bases). V was cut by 1 base and J by 2 bases, with 14 bases left in between. CDR3 length: 16 residues. CDR1 is LGHNA, CDR2 YSLEER, per germline.

This chain links TRBV6-4 with TRBJ2-3, with 9 bases lining up with TRBD2. This CDR3 is built from 15 residues. After removal of 4 bases from V and 2 bases from J, the junction contained 4 bases not matched to a gene. CDR1 is MRHNA, CDR2 SNTAGT, per germline. This chain's CDR3 is CASSVLAGSTDTQYF. In DNA form, the CDR3 reads TGTGCCAGCAGTGTGCTAGCGGGGTCCACAGATACGCAGTATTTT.

V is TRBV7-2 and J is TRBJ2-7; D possibly corresponds to TRBD1 (8 bases). This CDR3 region has 16 residues. The germline gives CDR1 SGHTA, CDR2 FQGNSA. Trimming removed 4 bases from V and 4 bases from J, with 20 bases in between. CDR3 residues: CASSSATGGGPYEQYF. The DNA for the CDR3 is TGTGCCAGCAGCTCGGCCACAGGGGGGGGACCATACGAGCAGTACTTC. The whole variable domain, remainder taken from reference TRBV7-2 and TRBJ2-7, is GAGVSQSPSNKVTEKGKDVELRCDPISGHTALYWYRQSLGQGLEFLIYFQGNSAPDKSGLPSDRFSAERTGGSVSTLTIQRTQQEDSAVYLCASSSATGGGPYEQYFGPGTRLTVT.